The 10 T cell receptor beta chains reported below all come from one sample, sequenced in a study of T cell responses to AZD1222 COVID-19 vaccine. The data were produced by immunoSEQ multiplex PCR, yet TCRdb's version contains in-frame clones alone and is incomplete. Among 100,000 to 150,000 clones, 90% were seen once, and the ten largest hold 4% to 5.5%. This sample comprised peripheral blood, obtained on day 0 of MenACWY control vaccination. The receptors were sampled from an adult in good health.

The genes are TRBV15 and TRBJ2-1, with a possible D match to TRBD1 (5 bases). The V end lost 2 bases, the J end lost 5 bases, and 7 bases lay between the germline ends. Germline CDR1 LNHNV, CDR2 YYDKDF (reference sequence). CDR3 length: 13 residues. DNA for the CDR3: TGTGCCACCAGCAGACGCAGGGACAATGAGCAGTTCTTC. Translated, it gives CATSRRRDNEQFF. Combining the CDR3 with reference TRBV15 and TRBJ2-1 gives the whole variable domain DAMVIQNPRYQVTQFGKPVTLSCSQTLNHNVMYWYQQKSSQAPKLLFHYYDKDFNNEADTPDNFQSRRPNTSFCFLDIRSPGLGDTAMYLCATSRRRDNEQFFGPGTRLTVL.

V is TRBV19 and J is TRBJ1-2; the D gene is possibly TRBD1 (5 bases). The CDR3 runs 16 residues. The V and J ends lost 6 bases and 0 bases respectively, with 17 bases between them. From germline, CDR1 is LNHDA and CDR2 SQIVND (reference sequence). The CDR3 region is CASSNLGDFTNYGYTF. In DNA form, the CDR3 reads TGTGCCAGTAGCAACCTAGGGGATTTCACTAACTATGGCTACACCTTC.

This sequence joins TRBV4-2 and TRBJ2-1; possible D gene TRBD1, 6 bases. V lost 6 bases to trimming and J lost 1 base, with 13 bases between them. Germline CDR1 and CDR2: LGHNA and YNFKEQ. There are 15 residues in the CDR3. The CDR3 DNA follows: TGTGCCAGCAGGGAGACAGGAACTTCCTACAATGAGCAGTTCTTC. This sequence encodes CASRETGTSYNEQFF.

A few counts support this clone. The genes are TRBV28 and TRBJ2-1; D remains ambiguous. The CDR3 length is 16 residues. With 2 bases removed from V and 4 bases from J, the gap between germline ends came to 15 bases. The germline V gene encodes CDR1 MDHEN and CDR2 SYDVKM. The CDR3 DNA follows: TGTGCCAGCAGTTTACGGCGTAGAATCGCATACAATGAGCAGTTCTTC. Its translation is CASSLRRRIAYNEQFF.

This clone has more than one count but fewer than ten. V and J are TRBV27 and TRBJ1-1; the D is unclear. V dropped 2 bases and J dropped 7 bases, with 20 bases sitting between them. The CDR3 contains 16 residues. Germline loops: CDR1 MNHEY, CDR2 SMNVEV (reference sequence). CDR3 in amino acids: CASSLNRQDGSFEAFF. CDR3 in DNA: TGTGCCAGCAGTTTAAACCGCCAGGACGGCAGTTTTGAAGCTTTCTTT.

In this sample, this clone turned up once. The chain uses TRBV28 and TRBJ2-7; D not resolved. V lost 7 bases and J lost 4, with 11 bases in between. Germline V lookup: CDR1 MDHEN, CDR2 SYDVKM. The CDR3 extends over 12 amino acids. The CDR3 bases are TGTGCCAGCACCAACGGGCGGTACGAGCAGTACTTC. Its protein is CASTNGRYEQYF.

The rearrangement links TRBV19 to TRBJ2-1; D gene ambiguous. Germline V lookup: CDR1 LNHDA, CDR2 SQIVND (reference sequence). There are 12 residues in the CDR3. Trimming pared 4 bases from V and 10 bases from J, leaving 11 bases between. The CDR3 region has the DNA TGTGCCAGTAGTACCTTCCCTGGGGAGCAGTTCTTC. Its translation is CASSTFPGEQFF. The full variable domain, in which reference TRBV19 and TRBJ2-1 provide the parts outside the CDR3, is DGGITQSPKYLFRKEGQNVTLSCEQNLNHDAMYWYRQDPGQGLRLIYYSQIVNDFQKGDIAEGYSVSREKKESFPLTVTSAQKNPTAFYLCASSTFPGEQFFGPGTRLTVL.

This chain joins TRBV5-1 and TRBJ2-7; TRBD2 agrees at 9 bases. The CDR3 loop spans 18 amino acids. Looked up from germline, CDR1 is SGHRS and CDR2 is YFSETQ. Trimming at V came to 4 bases and at J to 2 bases, leaving 16 bases not matched to a gene. The chain's CDR3 is CASSENLIEGLAPYEQYF. CDR3 coding DNA: TGCGCCAGCAGCGAGAACCTGATCGAGGGACTAGCACCCTACGAGCAGTACTTC.

Comments on this clone: The same CDR3 is also encoded by other DNA sequences in this sample. The CDR3 protein is CASSLEADTQYF. CDR3 DNA sequence: TGTGCCAGCAGCTTGGAGGCGGATACGCAGTATTTT. The chain links TRBV5-5 to TRBJ2-3; D not resolved. V was cut by 0 bases and J by 6 bases, with 5 bases left in between. The CDR3 covers 12 residues. Germline loops: CDR1 SGHKS, CDR2 YYEKEE (reference sequence).

This chain joins TRBV5-1 and TRBJ2-2, with TRBD2 matching over 10 bases. The germline CDR1 and CDR2 sequences are SGHRS and YFSETQ. The CDR3 loop spans 15 amino acids. J was trimmed by 6 bases and V by 4 bases; bases with no gene match: 6. The CDR3 DNA is TGCGCCAGCAGCATAGCGGGAGGAGAACCCGGGGAGCTGTTTTTT. This gives the protein CASSIAGGEPGELFF. The entire variable domain, with the rest obtained from reference TRBV5-1 and TRBJ2-2, is as follows: KAGVTQTPRYLIKTRGQQVTLSCSPISGHRSVSWYQQTPGQGLQFLFEYFSETQRNKGNFPGRFSGRQFSNSRSEMNVSTLELGDSALYLCASSIAGGEPGELFFGEGSRLTVL.